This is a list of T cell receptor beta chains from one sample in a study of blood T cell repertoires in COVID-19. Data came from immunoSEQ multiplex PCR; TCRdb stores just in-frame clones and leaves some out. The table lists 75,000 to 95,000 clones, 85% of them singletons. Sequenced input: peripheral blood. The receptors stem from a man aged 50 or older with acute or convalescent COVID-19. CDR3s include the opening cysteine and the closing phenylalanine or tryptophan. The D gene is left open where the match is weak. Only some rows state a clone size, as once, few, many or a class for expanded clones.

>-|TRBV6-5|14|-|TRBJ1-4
TGTGCCAGCAGTTACCAGGGCGCTAATGAAAAACTGTTTTTT
CASSYQGANEKLFF
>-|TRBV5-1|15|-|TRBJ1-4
TGCGCCAGCAGCTTGGCCGACAGGACTAATGAAAAACTGTTTTTT
CASSLADRTNEKLFF
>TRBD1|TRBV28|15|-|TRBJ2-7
TGTGCCAGCAGTTCTCCCGGGACAGGGGCGAGGGAGCAGTACTTC
CASSSPGTGAREQYF
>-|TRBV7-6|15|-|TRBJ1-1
TGTGCCAGCAGCACCGGACAGCCCTATAACACTGAAGCTTTCTTT
CASSTGQPYNTEAFF
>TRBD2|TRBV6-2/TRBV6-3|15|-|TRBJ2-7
TGTGCCAGCAGCCCCCCTAGCGGGGGCTCCTACGAGCAGTACTTC
CASSPPSGGSYEQYF
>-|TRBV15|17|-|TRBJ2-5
TGTGCCACCAGCAGAGATTTTGCCCCACAGGGCCGGGAGACCCAGTACTTC
CATSRDFAPQGRETQYF
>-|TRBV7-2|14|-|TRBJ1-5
TGTGCCAGCACCCAGGGACTTAGCAATCAGCCCCAGCATTTT
CASTQGLSNQPQHF
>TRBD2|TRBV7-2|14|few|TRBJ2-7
TGTGCCAGCAGCCCCCTAGCGGCTGGCTACGAGCAGTACTTC
CASSPLAAGYEQYF
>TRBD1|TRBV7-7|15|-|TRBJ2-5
TGTGCCAGCAGCCCCCGGACAGGGCTAGGGGAGACCCAGTACTTC
CASSPRTGLGETQYF
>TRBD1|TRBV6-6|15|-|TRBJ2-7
TGTGCCAGCAGCCCTAACCGGGACAGTGCGACCTTGGAGTACTTC
CASSPNRDSATLEYF